These 5 T cell receptor beta chains came from one sample sequenced in a study of blood T cell repertoires in COVID-19. Produced via immunoSEQ multiplex PCR; TCRdb's table is partial and in-frame only. The sample lists some 180,000 clones, about 80% seen once, with around 17% in the top ten. Sequenced input: PBMCs or T cells enriched from blood (not recorded which). These receptors came from a woman in her seventies in a cohort exposed to, infected with or recovered from COVID-19 (not recorded which).

V is TRBV24-1 and J is TRBJ1-4, with D possibly matching TRBD1 (6 bases). The CDR3 length is 15 residues. The V end lost 4 bases, the J end lost 5 bases, and 13 bases lay between the germline ends. Germline V lookup: CDR1 KGHDR, CDR2 SFDVKD. CDR3 region: CATSDPVTGNEKLFF. The CDR3, as DNA: TGTGCCACCAGTGACCCAGTAACAGGGAATGAAAAACTGTTTTTT.

This clone was found a few times. This sequence joins TRBV2 and TRBJ2-1; tentative D call: TRBD1 (6 bases). V was pared by 6 bases and J by 0 bases, with 9 bases between. CDR3 length: 14 amino acids. Per germline, CDR1 SNHLY and CDR2 FYNNEI. CDR3 bases: TGTGCCAGCAGCGTGGACAGCTCCTACAATGAGCAGTTCTTC. It yields the protein CASSVDSSYNEQFF.

The chain recombines TRBV9 with TRBJ1-3; 7 nucleotides match TRBD1. V lost 1 base, J lost 2 bases, and 3 bases stayed unmatched. This CDR3 region has 15 residues. Germline CDR1 SGDLS, CDR2 YYNGEE. CDR3 sequence (DNA): TGTGCCAGCAGCGTAACAGGGGCCGCTGGAAACACCATATATTTT. Amino acid sequence: CASSVTGAAGNTIYF.

J is TRBJ1-4 and V is TRBV6-5, with TRBD1 identical over 8 bases. V shed 5 bases and J 7 bases; nucleotides not matched to a gene: 3. This CDR3 region has 13 residues. Germline loops: CDR1 MNHEY, CDR2 SVGAGI. The CDR3 reads CASSPGQGEKLFF. DNA of the CDR3: TGTGCCAGCAGTCCAGGACAGGGTGAAAAACTGTTTTTT.

The J gene is TRBJ1-1, the V gene TRBV10-2; TRBD1 is a possible D gene (5 bases). Germline lookup yields CDR1 WSHSY and CDR2 SAAADI. Trimming shortened V by 8 bases and J by 8 bases, and 18 bases separated the two germline ends. The CDR3 loop spans 13 amino acids. In DNA form, the CDR3 reads TGCGCCAGCGGGGTCGACAGCCAGTCGGAAGCTTTCTTT. Its protein product is CASGVDSQSEAFF.